This T cell receptor beta chain was captured in a study of blood T cell repertoires in COVID-19 (dated by TCRdb to about 2020). For context, the study as a whole: The collaborator samples originated in the United States, Italy and Spain and spanned the acute and convalescent phases of COVID-19. The prospective study material was composed of cDNA or gDNA derived from T cells, B-cell-depleted T cells, or PBMCs. The dataset comprised deeply sampled blood TCRbeta repertoires from subjects exposed to, actively infected with, or recovered from COVID-19. A freely available public database, intended as a resource for researchers studying the immune response to SARS-CoV-2, is where the repertoires were released. Samples were obtained from the ongoing ImmuneRACE study (first 160 participants) and from over 1,000 subjects provided by 6 global collaborators. Sample metadata almost always included a de-identified subject ID, COVID-19 status, age in years and sex. HLA class I and class II types, where available, came from metadata supplied by the sample provider rather than from assay-based typing. Here is what the overall study found, with its caveats: Clinical and demographic metadata were provided uncurated, with the amount varying by source and participant.

From the germline V gene, CDR1 is SNHLY and CDR2 is FYNNEI. Taken from cysteine to phenylalanine, the CDR3 has 15 residues. Of the read, only the CDR3 DNA is kept; its 45 bases are in frame from base 1. V gives up 7 bases and J gives up 2 bases, and the segment between their germline ends measures 16 bases. As concerns this clone: The specificity of this receptor is unknown. One base away there is no much larger clone; base qualities are not given.

Each collaborating institution followed its own protocols to collect whole blood in K2EDTA tubes. For TCRbeta analysis, collaborators shipped samples in one of three forms: frozen whole blood, isolated PBMCs, or DNA extracted from either of those sample types. The immunoSEQ Assay, a bias-controlled multiplex PCR, was used to amplify TCRbeta CDR3 regions from genomic DNA. From the authors' description of their analysis: The number of nucleated cells in each sample was estimated by amplification of reference gene primers within the assay. Sequence reads were collapsed and filtered to measure the absolute abundance of every unique TCRbeta CDR3 rearrangement. For each sample, productive Simpson clonality was calculated as the square root of Simpson's diversity index across productive rearrangements. TCRdb re-hosts the immuneACCESS table, in-frame sequences only. Its copies lack some clones; in the studies checked, an unresolved V gene accounts for under half of them, and the cause for the rest is not known. The DNA gave D and trimming, while V, J and clone size come from that table. The sample table contains 60,000 to 75,000 clones; only one count was recorded for roughly 89% of them. The ten largest clones add up to roughly 2% of the sample.

Sample: peripheral blood. The receptor was isolated from a man younger than 45 with acute or convalescent COVID-19. The chain joins TRBV2 to TRBJ2-3; the best D guess is TRBD1, with 5 bases matching. The CDR3 region: CASIGQGTSTDTQYF. At the DNA level, the sequence is TGTGCCAGCATCGGCCAGGGAACTTCCACAGATACGCAGTATTTT.